Sequencing of this T cell receptor beta chain was carried out in a study of shared clonotypes between healthy human individuals. Study-wide points: Sampling covered blood only; tissue repertoires likely differ.

Comment on this clone: Its specificity is unknown.

Sequenced by immunoSEQ multiplex PCR; TCRdb stores in-frame clones only, minus some. The table lists 1,400,000 or so clones, 98% to 99% of them singletons. The germline V gene encodes CDR1 SGHNT and CDR2 YYREEE (reference sequence). The CDR3 has 15 residues. Between the trimmed V and J ends, which lost 0 bases and 0 bases, there was a span of 10 bases. Sequenced sample: naive CD4+ T cells sorted from blood. Subset specified: CD45RA+ positively selected. This sequence originates from a young man in good health. The genes are TRBV5-4 and TRBJ2-7; weak D call: TRBD2 (6 bases). The CDR3 spells CASSLAGADSYEQYF. As DNA, the CDR3 is TGTGCCAGCAGCTTGGCGGGAGCCGACTCCTACGAGCAGTACTTC.